The sequence of this T cell receptor beta chain was determined in a study of early T cells in non-severe SARS-CoV-2 infection. The V end was cut by 0 bases, the J end by 4 bases, with 10 bases between. Germline CDR1 and CDR2: SGHTA and FQGNSA. The CDR3 spans 14 residues. Unique molecular identifiers were attached to individual cDNA molecules. TCRdb redid the calling of the 5' RACE reads with MiXCR, one entry per CDR3 protein. Among about 48,000 distinct CDR3 sequences listed, 6.2% were seen once. In this sample, this clonotype turned up many times. The genes are TRBV7-2 and TRBJ2-7, with D possibly TRBD2 on 7 matching bases. This clonotype was obtained from an adult who was a healthcare worker with PCR-confirmed SARS-CoV-2 infection or an uninfected control (not recorded which). The sequencing here drew on whole blood, taken at baseline. CDR3 sequence (DNA): TGTGCCAGCAGCTTAGCAGGGGGGGCGTACGAGCAGTACTTC. As protein: CASSLAGGAYEQYF.